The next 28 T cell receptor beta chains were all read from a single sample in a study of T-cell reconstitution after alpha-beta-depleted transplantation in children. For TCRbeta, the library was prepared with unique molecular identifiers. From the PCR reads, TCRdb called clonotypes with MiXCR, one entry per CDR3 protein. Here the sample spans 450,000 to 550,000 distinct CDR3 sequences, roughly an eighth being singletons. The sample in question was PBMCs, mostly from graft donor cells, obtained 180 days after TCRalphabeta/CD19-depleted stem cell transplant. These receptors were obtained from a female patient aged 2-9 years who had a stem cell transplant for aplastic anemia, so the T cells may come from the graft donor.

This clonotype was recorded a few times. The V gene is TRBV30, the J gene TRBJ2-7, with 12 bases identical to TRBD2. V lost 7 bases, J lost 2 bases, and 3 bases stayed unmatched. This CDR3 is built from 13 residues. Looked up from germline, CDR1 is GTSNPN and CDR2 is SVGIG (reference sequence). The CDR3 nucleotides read TGTGCCTCAACTAGCGGGGGGACCTACGAGCAGTACTTC. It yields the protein CASTSGGTYEQYF. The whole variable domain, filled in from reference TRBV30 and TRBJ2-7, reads SQTIHQWPATLVQPVGSPLSLECTVEGTSNPNLYWYRQAAGRGLQLLFYSVGIGQISSEVPQNLSASRPQDRQFILSSKKLLLSDSGFYLCASTSGGTYEQYFGPGTRLTVT.

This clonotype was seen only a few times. The CDR3: CASSPQSLNYGYTF. DNA for the CDR3: TGTGCCAGCAGTCCCCAGAGTTTGAACTATGGCTACACCTTC. The genes are TRBV7-9 and TRBJ1-2; D call uncertain. The CDR3 runs 14 residues. Germline V gives CDR1 SEHNR, CDR2 FQNEAQ (reference sequence). Trimming stripped 6 bases from V and 2 bases from J, with 13 bases between. The full variable domain, in which reference TRBV7-9 and TRBJ1-2 provide the parts outside the CDR3, is DTGVSQNPRHKITKRGQNVTFRCDPISEHNRLYWYRQTLGQGPEFLTYFQNEAQLEKSRLLSDRFSAERPKGSFSTLEIQRTEQGDSAMYLCASSPQSLNYGYTFGSGTRLTVV.

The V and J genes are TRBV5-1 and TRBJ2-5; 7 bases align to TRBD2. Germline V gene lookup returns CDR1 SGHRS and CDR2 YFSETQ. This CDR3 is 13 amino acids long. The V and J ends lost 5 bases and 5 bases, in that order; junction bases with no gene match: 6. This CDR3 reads CASRLGEGETQYF. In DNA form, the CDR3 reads TGCGCCAGCAGGCTAGGGGAGGGGGAGACCCAGTACTTC.

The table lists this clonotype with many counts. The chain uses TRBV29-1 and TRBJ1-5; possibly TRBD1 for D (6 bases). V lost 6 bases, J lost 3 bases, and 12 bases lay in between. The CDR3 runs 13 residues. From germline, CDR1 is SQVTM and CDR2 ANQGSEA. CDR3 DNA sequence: TGCAGCGTGGGTGGGGGCCCCAATCAGCCCCAGCATTTT. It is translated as CSVGGGPNQPQHF.

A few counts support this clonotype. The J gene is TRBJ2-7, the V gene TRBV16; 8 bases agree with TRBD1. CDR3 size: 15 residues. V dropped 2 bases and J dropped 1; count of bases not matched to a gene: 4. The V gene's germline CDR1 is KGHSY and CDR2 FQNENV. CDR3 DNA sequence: TGTGCCAGCAGCCAAAGGGACAGGTCATCCTACGAGCAGTACTTC. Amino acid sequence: CASSQRDRSSYEQYF. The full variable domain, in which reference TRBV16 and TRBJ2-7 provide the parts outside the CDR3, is GEEVAQTPKHLVRGEGQKAKLYCAPIKGHSYVFWYQQVLKNEFKFLISFQNENVFDETGMPKERFSAKCLPNSPCSLEIQATKLEDSAVYFCASSQRDRSSYEQYFGPGTRLTVT.

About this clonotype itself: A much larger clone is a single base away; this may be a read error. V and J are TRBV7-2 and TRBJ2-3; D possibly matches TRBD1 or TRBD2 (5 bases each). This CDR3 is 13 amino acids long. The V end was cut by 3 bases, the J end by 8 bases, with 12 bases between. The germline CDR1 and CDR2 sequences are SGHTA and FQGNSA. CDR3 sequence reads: CASSLGTLGTQYF. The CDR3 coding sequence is TGTGCCAGCAGCTTGGGGACCCTGGGTACGCAGTATTTT.

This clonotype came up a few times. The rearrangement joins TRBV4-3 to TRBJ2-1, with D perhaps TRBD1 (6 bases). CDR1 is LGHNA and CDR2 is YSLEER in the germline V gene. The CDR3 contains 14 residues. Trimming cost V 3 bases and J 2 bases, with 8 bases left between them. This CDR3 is CASSHQGPYNEQFF. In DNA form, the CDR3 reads TGCGCCAGCAGCCACCAGGGGCCCTACAATGAGCAGTTCTTC.

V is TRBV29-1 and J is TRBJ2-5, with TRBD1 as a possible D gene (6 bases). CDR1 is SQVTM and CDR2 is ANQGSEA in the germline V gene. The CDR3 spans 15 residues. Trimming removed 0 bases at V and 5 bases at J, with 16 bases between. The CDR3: CSVEDRLHRGETQYF. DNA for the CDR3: TGCAGCGTTGAAGATCGACTCCATAGGGGGGAGACCCAGTACTTC.

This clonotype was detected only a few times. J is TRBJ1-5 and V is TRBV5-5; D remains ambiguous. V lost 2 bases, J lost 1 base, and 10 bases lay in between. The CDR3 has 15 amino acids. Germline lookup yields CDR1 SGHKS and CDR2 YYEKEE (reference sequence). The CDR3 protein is CASSLNSRSNQPQHF. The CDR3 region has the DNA TGTGCCAGCAGCTTAAATTCTCGGAGCAATCAGCCCCAGCATTTT. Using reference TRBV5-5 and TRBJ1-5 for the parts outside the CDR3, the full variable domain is DAGVTQSPTHLIKTRGQQVTLRCSPISGHKSVSWYQQVLGQGPQFIFQYYEKEERGRGNFPDRFSARQFPNYSSELNVNALLLGDSALYLCASSLNSRSNQPQHFGDGTRLSIL.

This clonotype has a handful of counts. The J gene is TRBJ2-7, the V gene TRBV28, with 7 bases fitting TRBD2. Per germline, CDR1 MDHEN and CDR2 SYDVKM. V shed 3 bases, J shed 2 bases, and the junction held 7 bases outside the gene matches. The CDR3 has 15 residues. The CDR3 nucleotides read TGTGCCAGCAGTTTTGGGACGGCGGGAGCCTACGAGCAGTACTTC. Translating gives CASSFGTAGAYEQYF.

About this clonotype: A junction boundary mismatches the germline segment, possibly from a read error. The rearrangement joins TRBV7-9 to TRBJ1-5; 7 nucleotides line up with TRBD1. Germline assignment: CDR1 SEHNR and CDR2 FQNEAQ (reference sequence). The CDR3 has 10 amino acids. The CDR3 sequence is CASSPDRLNF. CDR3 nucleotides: TGTGCCAGCAGCCCGGACAGGTTAAATTTT.

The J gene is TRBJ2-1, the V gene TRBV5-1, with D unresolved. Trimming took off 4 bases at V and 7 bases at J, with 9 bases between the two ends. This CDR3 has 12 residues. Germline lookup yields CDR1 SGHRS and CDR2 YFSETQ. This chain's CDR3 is CASSRSRNEQFF. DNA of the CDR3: TGCGCCAGCAGCCGCTCGCGGAATGAGCAGTTCTTC.

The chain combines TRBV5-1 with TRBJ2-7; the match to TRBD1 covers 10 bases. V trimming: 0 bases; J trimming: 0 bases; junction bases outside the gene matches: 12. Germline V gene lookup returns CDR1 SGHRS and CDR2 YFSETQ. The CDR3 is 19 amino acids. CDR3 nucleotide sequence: TGCGCCAGCAGCTTGGGCTGGGACAGGGGTCCTAGGAGCTCCTACGAGCAGTACTTC. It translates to CASSLGWDRGPRSSYEQYF.

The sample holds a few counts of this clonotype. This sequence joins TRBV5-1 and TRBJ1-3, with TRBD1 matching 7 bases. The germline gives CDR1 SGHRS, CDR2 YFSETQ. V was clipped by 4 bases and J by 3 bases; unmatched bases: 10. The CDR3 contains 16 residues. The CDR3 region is CASSHQQGTRGNTIYF. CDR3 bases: TGCGCCAGCAGCCACCAACAGGGGACGCGTGGAAACACCATATATTTT.

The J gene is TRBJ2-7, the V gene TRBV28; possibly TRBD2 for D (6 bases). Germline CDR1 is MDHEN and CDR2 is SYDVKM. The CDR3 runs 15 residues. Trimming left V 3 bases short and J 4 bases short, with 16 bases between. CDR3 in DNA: TGTGCCAGCAGTTTTCAGGGACTGAGTTCATACGAGCAGTACTTC. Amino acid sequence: CASSFQGLSSYEQYF. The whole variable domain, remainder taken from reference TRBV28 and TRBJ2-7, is DVKVTQSSRYLVKRTGEKVFLECVQDMDHENMFWYRQDPGLGLRLIYFSYDVKMKEKGDIPEGYSVSREKKERFSLILESASTNQTSMYLCASSFQGLSSYEQYFGPGTRLTVT.

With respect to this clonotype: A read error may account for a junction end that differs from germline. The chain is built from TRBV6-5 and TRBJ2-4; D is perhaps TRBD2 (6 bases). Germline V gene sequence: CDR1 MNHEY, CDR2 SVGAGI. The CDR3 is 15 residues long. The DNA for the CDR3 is TGTGCCAGCAGTTACTCAGGGGAGGCCAAAAACAGTCAGTACTTC. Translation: CASSYSGEAKNSQYF.

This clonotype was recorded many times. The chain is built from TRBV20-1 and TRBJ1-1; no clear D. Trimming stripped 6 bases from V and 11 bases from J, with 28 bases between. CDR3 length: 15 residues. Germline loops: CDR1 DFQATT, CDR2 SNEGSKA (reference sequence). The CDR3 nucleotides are TGCAGTGCCCCTGAGACGTTCCCGACTTCCCGAGAGGCTTTCTTT. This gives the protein CSAPETFPTSREAFF.

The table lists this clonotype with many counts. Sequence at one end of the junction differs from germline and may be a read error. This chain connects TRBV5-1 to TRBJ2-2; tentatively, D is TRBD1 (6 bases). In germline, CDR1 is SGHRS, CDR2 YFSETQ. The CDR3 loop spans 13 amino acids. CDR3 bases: TGTGCCAGCAGTTTACAGGGACCCGGGGAGCTGTTTTTT. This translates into CASSLQGPGELFF.

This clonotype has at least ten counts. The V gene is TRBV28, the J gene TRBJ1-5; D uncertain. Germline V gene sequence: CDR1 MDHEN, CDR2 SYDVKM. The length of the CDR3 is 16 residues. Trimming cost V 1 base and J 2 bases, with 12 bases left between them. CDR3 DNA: TGTGCCAGCAGTTTATATGCGCTGGAGGGCAATCAGCCCCAGCATTTT. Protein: CASSLYALEGNQPQHF.

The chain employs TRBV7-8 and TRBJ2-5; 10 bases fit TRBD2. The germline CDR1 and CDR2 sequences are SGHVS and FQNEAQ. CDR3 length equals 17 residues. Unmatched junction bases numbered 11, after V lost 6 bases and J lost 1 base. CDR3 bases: TGTGCCAGCAGTCGGGGACTAGCGCGGCCCCGCCAAGAGACCCAGTACTTC. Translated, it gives CASSRGLARPRQETQYF.

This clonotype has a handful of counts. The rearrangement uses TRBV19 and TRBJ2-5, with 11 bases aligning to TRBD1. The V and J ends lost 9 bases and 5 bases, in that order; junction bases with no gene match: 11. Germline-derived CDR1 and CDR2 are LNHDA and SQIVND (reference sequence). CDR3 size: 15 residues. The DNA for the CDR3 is TGTGCCAGCCAAACCCGGGACAGGGGGACGGAGACCCAGTACTTC. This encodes CASQTRDRGTETQYF.

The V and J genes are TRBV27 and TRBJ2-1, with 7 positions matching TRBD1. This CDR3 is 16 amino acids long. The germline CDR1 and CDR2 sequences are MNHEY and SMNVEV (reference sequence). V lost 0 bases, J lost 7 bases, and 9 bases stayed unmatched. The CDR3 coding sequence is TGTGCCAGCAGTTTATCGCTGCAGGGGGTTCCTAATGAGCAGTTCTTC. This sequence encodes CASSLSLQGVPNEQFF.

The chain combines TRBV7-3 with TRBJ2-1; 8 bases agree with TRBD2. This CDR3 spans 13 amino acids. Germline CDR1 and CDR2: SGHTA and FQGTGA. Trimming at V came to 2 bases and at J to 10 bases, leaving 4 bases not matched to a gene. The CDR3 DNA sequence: TGTGCCAGCAGCTTACTTAGCGGGAACGAGCAGTTCTTC. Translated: CASSLLSGNEQFF.

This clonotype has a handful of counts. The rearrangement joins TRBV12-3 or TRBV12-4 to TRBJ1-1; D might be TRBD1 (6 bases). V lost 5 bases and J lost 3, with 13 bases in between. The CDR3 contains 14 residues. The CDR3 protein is CASSVRGGDTEAFF. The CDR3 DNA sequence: TGTGCCAGCAGTGTGCGAGGGGGTGACACTGAAGCTTTCTTT.

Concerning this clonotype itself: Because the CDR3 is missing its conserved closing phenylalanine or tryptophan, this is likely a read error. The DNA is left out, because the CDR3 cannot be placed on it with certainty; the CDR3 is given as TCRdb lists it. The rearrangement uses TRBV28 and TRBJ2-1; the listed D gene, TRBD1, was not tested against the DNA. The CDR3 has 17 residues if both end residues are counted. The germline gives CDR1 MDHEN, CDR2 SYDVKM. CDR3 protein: CASSLKPIFGTGGPDPL.

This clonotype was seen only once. CDR3 region: CASSLFLAGGGNEQFF. CDR3 nucleotide sequence: TGTGCCAGCAGCTTGTTCCTAGCGGGAGGGGGGAATGAGCAGTTCTTC. The rearrangement joins TRBV5-5 to TRBJ2-1; TRBD2 agrees at 12 bases. Per germline, CDR1 SGHKS and CDR2 YYEKEE (reference sequence). The CDR3 has 16 amino acids. Unmatched junction bases numbered 6, after V lost 1 base and J lost 7 bases.

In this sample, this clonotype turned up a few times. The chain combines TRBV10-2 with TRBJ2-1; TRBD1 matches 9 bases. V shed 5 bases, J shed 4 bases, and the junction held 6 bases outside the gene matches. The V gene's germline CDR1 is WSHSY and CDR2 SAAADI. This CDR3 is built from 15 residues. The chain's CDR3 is CASSQTGGSYNEQFF. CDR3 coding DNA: TGCGCCAGCAGTCAAACAGGGGGCTCATACAATGAGCAGTTCTTC.

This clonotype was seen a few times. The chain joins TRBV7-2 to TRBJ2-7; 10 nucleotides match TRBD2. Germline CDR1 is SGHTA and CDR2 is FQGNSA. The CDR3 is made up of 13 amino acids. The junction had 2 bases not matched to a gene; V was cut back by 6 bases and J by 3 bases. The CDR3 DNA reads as TGTGCCAGCAGGGTAGCGGGAGGCTACGAGCAGTACTTC. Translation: CASRVAGGYEQYF.